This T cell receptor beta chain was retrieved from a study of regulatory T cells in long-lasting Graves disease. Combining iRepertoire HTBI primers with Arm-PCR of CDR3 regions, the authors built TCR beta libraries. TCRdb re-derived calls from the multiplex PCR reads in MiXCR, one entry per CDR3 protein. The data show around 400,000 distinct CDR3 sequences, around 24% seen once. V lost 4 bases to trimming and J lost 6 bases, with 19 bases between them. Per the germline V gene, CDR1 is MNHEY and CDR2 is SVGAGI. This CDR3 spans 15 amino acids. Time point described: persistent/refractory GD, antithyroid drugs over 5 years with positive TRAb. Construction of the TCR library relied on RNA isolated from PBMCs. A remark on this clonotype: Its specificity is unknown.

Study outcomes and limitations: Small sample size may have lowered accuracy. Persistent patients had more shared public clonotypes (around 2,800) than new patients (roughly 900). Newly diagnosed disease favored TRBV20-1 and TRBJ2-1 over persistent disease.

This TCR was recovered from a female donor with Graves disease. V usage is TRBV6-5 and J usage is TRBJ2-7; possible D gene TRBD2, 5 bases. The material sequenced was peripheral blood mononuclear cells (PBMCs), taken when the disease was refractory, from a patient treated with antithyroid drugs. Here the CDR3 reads CASSSLRASIGEQYF. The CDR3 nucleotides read TGTGCCAGCAGTTCCCTGAGGGCTAGCATCGGCGAGCAGTACTTC.